This is a list of T cell receptor beta chains from one sample in a study of blood T cell repertoires in COVID-19. The method was immunoSEQ multiplex PCR; TCRdb's version includes in-frame clones alone and lacks a portion of them. The data contain fewer than 250,000 clones, just under 85% of them singletons. Sequencing was performed on peripheral blood. These receptors all stem from an elderly woman with acute or convalescent COVID-19. Each CDR3 is given with its conserved first and last residue. A D gene is named only where the DNA matches it firmly. Size is omitted from some rows. Given values are once, few, many or a class for expanded clones.

d_call j_call clone_size cdr3_length v_call cdr3_nt cdr3_aa
- TRBJ2-6 few 16 TRBV19 TGTGCCAGTAGAAGTTTAGGGGCGGGAGGGGCCAACGTCCTGACTTTC CASRSLGAGGANVLTF
TRBD1 TRBJ2-7 - 13 TRBV7-6 TGTGCCAGCAGCCTATTGGGACAGGGCGAGCAGTACTTC CASSLLGQGEQYF
- TRBJ2-3 - 17 TRBV9 TGTGCCAGCAGCGTAGATAGACTAACTATAGGGTTCGATACGCAGTATTTT CASSVDRLTIGFDTQYF
TRBD2 TRBJ2-5 - 15 TRBV4-1 TGCGCCAGCAGACGTGGACTAGCGGGTCAAGAGACCCAGTACTTC CASRRGLAGQETQYF
- TRBJ2-5 - 14 TRBV6-2/TRBV6-3 TGTGCCAGCAGTTACCTCCGGGGGTTGGAGACCCAGTACTTC CASSYLRGLETQYF
- TRBJ2-3 - 12 TRBV10-3 TGTGCCACCCAGGAATTGACAGATACGCAGTATTTT CATQELTDTQYF
- TRBJ1-2 - 14 TRBV19 TGTGCCAGTAGTACCAACCCTGGGGCAGGAGGCTACACCTTC CASSTNPGAGGYTF
TRBD2 TRBJ2-2 few 16 TRBV11-1 TGTGCCAGCAGCAAGGGACTAGCGGCGAACACCGGGGAGCTGTTTTTT CASSKGLAANTGELFF
- TRBJ2-4 - 14 TRBV7-3 TGTGCCAGCAGCTTAGCGGGACGGGGAAACATTCAGTACTTC CASSLAGRGNIQYF
TRBD1 TRBJ1-2 - 14 TRBV28 TGTGCCAGCAGATTGACAGGGGGCAACTATGGCTACACCTTC CASRLTGGNYGYTF
TRBD1 TRBJ1-5 - 15 TRBV6-6 TGTGCCAGCAGTTACGGACAGGGGAGCAATCAGCCCCAGCATTTT CASSYGQGSNQPQHF
TRBD2 TRBJ2-1 - 15 TRBV7-2 TGTGCCAGCAGCTTAGCTGGACTAGCTGATAATGAGCAGTTCTTC CASSLAGLADNEQFF
TRBD1 TRBJ1-2 - 17 TRBV27 TGTGCCAGCAGCCAAGCCGGGACAGGGGGAAGGGTCGGTGGCTACACCTTC CASSQAGTGGRVGGYTF
- TRBJ1-1 - 13 TRBV2 TGTGCCAGCAGTAAACAGGGGAACACTGAAGCTTTCTTT CASSKQGNTEAFF
- TRBJ2-1 few 15 TRBV5-6 TGTGCCAGCAGCCCCCCGGGGTCGTCCTACAATGAGCAGTTCTTC CASSPPGSSYNEQFF
- TRBJ2-7 - 13 TRBV25-1 TGTGCCAGCAGTGAATATTACACGCACGAGCAGTACTTC CASSEYYTHEQYF
TRBD1 TRBJ1-2 few 13 TRBV7-9 TGTGCCAGCAGTAATACAGGGGGGGCTGGCTACACCTTC CASSNTGGAGYTF
- TRBJ1-2 - 14 TRBV9 TGTGCCAGCAGCGTAGGAGTAACAGAGGGTGGCTACACCTTC CASSVGVTEGGYTF
- TRBJ1-1 - 13 TRBV19 TGTGCCAGTAGTGGGGTCGGGAGCACTGAAGCTTTCTTT CASSGVGSTEAFF
- TRBJ2-7 - 16 TRBV7-8 TGTGCCAGCAGCTTAGCGCGGCCAGGGGAGGGCTACGAGCAGTACTTC CASSLARPGEGYEQYF
- TRBJ1-1 - 14 TRBV11-2 TGTGCCAGCAGCTTAGATCGTCGGGTCACTGAAGCTTTCTTT CASSLDRRVTEAFF
- TRBJ2-7 once 13 TRBV3-1/TRBV3-2 TGTGCCAGCAGCCAAGTGTCAGCGGGCGAGCAGTACTTC CASSQVSAGEQYF
TRBD1 TRBJ1-1 - 17 TRBV28 TGTGCCAGCAGGTTGGCAGGGGGCCAAGGAAGGGGCACTGAAGCTTTCTTT CASRLAGGQGRGTEAFF
- TRBJ2-5 - 13 TRBV7-9 TGTGCCAGCAGCGCCTCCAGCGTAGAGACCCAGTACTTC CASSASSVETQYF
TRBD2 TRBJ2-1 - 14 TRBV18 TGTGCCAGCTCACAAGGACTAGCTTTGGGTGAGCAGTTCTTC CASSQGLALGEQFF
TRBD1 TRBJ1-2 - 14 TRBV7-2 TGTGCCAGCAGCTTAAACAGGGGGTCCGATGGCTACACCTTC CASSLNRGSDGYTF
TRBD1 TRBJ1-4 - 15 TRBV7-9 TGTGCCAGCAGCTGGGGGACAGGGGTTAATGAAAAACTGTTTTTT CASSWGTGVNEKLFF
- TRBJ2-2 - 13 TRBV27 TGTGCCAGCAGTTTCAGGTTCGCCGGGGAGCTGTTTTTT CASSFRFAGELFF
TRBD2 TRBJ2-3 - 15 TRBV2 TGTGCCAGCAGTGGGGGTGCGGGAGGCACAGATACGCAGTATTTT CASSGGAGGTDTQYF
- TRBJ2-4 - 14 TRBV5-1 TGCGCCAGCAGCTTGGAAGCTAGTGGGAACATTCAGTACTTC CASSLEASGNIQYF
TRBD2 TRBJ2-4 few 14 TRBV9 TGTGCCAGCAGCGATCAACTAGCGACAAACATTCAGTACTTC CASSDQLATNIQYF
TRBD2 TRBJ2-3 - 16 TRBV15 TGTGCCACCAGCAGAGATAGCGGGGGGGGCCTGGTGGGGCAGTATTTT CATSRDSGGGLVGQYF
TRBD1 TRBJ1-6 - 14 TRBV19 TGTGCCAGTAGGCAAACAGGGGCGAATTCACCCCTCCACTTT CASRQTGANSPLHF
- TRBJ1-3 - 14 TRBV10-3 TGTGCCATCAAGGACTCCAGCTCTGGAAACACCATATATTTT CAIKDSSSGNTIYF
TRBD2 TRBJ2-1 - 17 TRBV10-1 TGCGCCAGCAGTGAGGGGTTGCGGGAGTCGACCTACAATGAGCAGTTCTTC CASSEGLRESTYNEQFF
- TRBJ1-2 once 13 TRBV5-4 TGTGCCAGCAGCTTGCGGGGGGGCTATGGCTACACCTTC CASSLRGGYGYTF
- TRBJ1-3 - 16 TRBV6-6 TGTGCCAGCAGTTACGGTGGGAGTTCCTCTGGAAACACCATATATTTT CASSYGGSSSGNTIYF
TRBD1 TRBJ1-1 once 12 TRBV7-9 TGTGCCAGCAGCGCCCGGACAGGCCCCGCTTTCTTT CASSARTGPAFF
TRBD1 TRBJ1-5 - 15 TRBV2 TGTGCCAGCAGGCGGGTCTCGGGACAGAATCAGCCCCAGCATTTT CASRRVSGQNQPQHF
- TRBJ1-4 - 14 TRBV30 TGTGCCTGGAGTGGGACAGCGCGTAATGAAAAACTGTTTTTT CAWSGTARNEKLFF
TRBD1 TRBJ2-5 - 15 TRBV7-9 TGTGCCAGCAGCTTAGAGCGGACAGGGCAAGAGACCCAGTACTTC CASSLERTGQETQYF
- TRBJ2-7 - 15 TRBV6-5 TGTGCCAGCAGTACTAAACAGGTCCGCTCCTACGAGCAGTACTTC CASSTKQVRSYEQYF
TRBD1 TRBJ1-3 once 15 TRBV7-8 TGTGCCAGCAGCTTGACAGGGGGTTATGGAAACACCATATATTTT CASSLTGGYGNTIYF
TRBD2 TRBJ2-3 - 15 TRBV7-2 TGTGCCAGCAGCATCCTAGCGGGAGACGCAGATACGCAGTATTTT CASSILAGDADTQYF
TRBD1 TRBJ1-1 - 12 TRBV12-3/TRBV12-4 TGTGCCAGCAGAACAGGGGTCACTGAAGCTTTCTTT CASRTGVTEAFF
TRBD1 TRBJ1-1 - 14 TRBV18 TGTGCCAGCTCACCCCGGGACAGGAACACTGAAGCTTTCTTT CASSPRDRNTEAFF
- TRBJ2-7 - 12 TRBV6-6 TGTGCCAGCACCGCTACTCCCGGGGAGCAGTACTTC CASTATPGEQYF
TRBD2 TRBJ2-7 - 18 TRBV5-4 TGTGCCAGCAGCTTGCCAGCGGGACTAGCGGGGTCTGCCTACGAGCAGTACTTC CASSLPAGLAGSAYEQYF
- TRBJ2-7 few 13 TRBV5-8 TGTGCCAGCAGCTTGCCCAATTCCTACGAGCAGTACTTC CASSLPNSYEQYF
TRBD2 TRBJ2-2 - 14 TRBV4-2 TGTGCCAGCAGCCGAACGGGGAGGGGCGGGGAGCTGTTTTTT CASSRTGRGGELFF
- TRBJ2-7 - 14 TRBV27 TGTGCCAGCTCACTCCTAGGGGGTCCGGGGGAGCAGTACTTC CASSLLGGPGEQYF
TRBD1 TRBJ1-2 once 14 TRBV6-2/TRBV6-3 TGTGCCAGCAGTTACCGACAGGGGGACCAGGGCTACACCTTC CASSYRQGDQGYTF
TRBD1 TRBJ1-5 - 19 TRBV4-3 TGCGCCAGCAGCAAAAGTGGGGACAGGGGGATTATCGGGTATCAGCCCCAGCATTTT CASSKSGDRGIIGYQPQHF
- TRBJ2-1 - 16 TRBV3-1/TRBV3-2 TGTGCCAGCAGCCAACTGGGCTTACCTCTCCTGAATGAGCAGTTCTTC CASSQLGLPLLNEQFF
TRBD2 TRBJ2-5 - 19 TRBV28 TGTGCCAGCAGTTTATACGGACCGGGGACTAGCGGGAGACGAGAGACCCAGTACTTC CASSLYGPGTSGRRETQYF
TRBD1 TRBJ2-3 - 14 TRBV19 TGTGCCAGTAGGAGACAGGGCAGCACAGATACGCAGTATTTT CASRRQGSTDTQYF
- TRBJ1-2 - 14 TRBV27 TGTGCCAGCAGTCCCCAGTCGGGGTTCTATGGCTACACCTTC CASSPQSGFYGYTF